The present entry profiles one T cell receptor beta chain with its context. The data were taken from a study of cytomegalovirus exposure and HLA in healthy donors. 60 Vbeta and 13 Jbeta primers were used in PCR. Generated by immunoSEQ multiplex PCR, the TCRdb table keeps only in-frame clones and is missing some. The sample has 150,000 to 200,000 clones, roughly 70% seen once. This CDR3 has 11 amino acids. Germline V gene lookup returns CDR1 DFQATT and CDR2 SNEGSKA (reference sequence). The origin of this receptor is a man aged 25 to 40 in good health and CMV-seropositive. V gene TRBV20-1 combines with J gene TRBJ1-4; D is unresolved. The sequenced sample was PBMCs. CDR3 sequence reads: CSYRTNEKLFF. The CDR3 DNA is TGCAGCTACCGGACTAATGAAAAACTGTTTTTT.